Listed below are T cell receptor beta chains from one sample, sequenced in a study of T-cell memory formation after mild COVID-19. TCRdb reprocessed the 5' RACE reads via MiXCR and lists one record per CDR3 protein. The table has 150,000 to 200,000 distinct CDR3 sequences, roughly 14% seen once. Sequenced input: PBMCs or a T cell subset sorted from them (not recorded which). The receptors were sampled from an adult woman who had mild COVID-19 (a few samples of this study predate the infection). Cell type and time point are not known. CDR3s include the opening cysteine and the closing phenylalanine or tryptophan. D genes are given only for firm matches. Not every row has a clone size; where given, it reads once, few, many or a size class.

abundance,d_gene,v_gene,j_gene,CDR3aa,CDR3nt
once,.,TRBV14,TRBJ2-3,CASSQVGGPGDTQYF,TGTGCCAGCAGCCAAGTGGGCGGCCCGGGGGATACGCAGTATTTT
.,TRBD1,TRBV5-1,TRBJ2-7,CASSLVGQGAIEQYF,TGCGCCAGCAGTTTGGTGGGACAGGGGGCGATCGAGCAGTACTTC
few,TRBD2,TRBV20-1,TRBJ2-1,CSATGLAGGNEQFF,TGCAGTGCTACTGGACTAGCGGGGGGGAATGAGCAGTTCTTC
few,TRBD1,TRBV12-3/TRBV12-4,TRBJ1-1,CASTQGAMREAFF,TGTGCCAGCACCCAGGGGGCAATGCGTGAAGCTTTCTTT
.,.,TRBV2,TRBJ2-7,CASSVGRGRYEQYF,TGTGCCAGCAGTGTAGGCAGGGGAAGATACGAGCAGTACTTC
.,TRBD2,TRBV7-2,TRBJ2-1,CASRPWASGRADEQFF,TGTGCCAGCAGGCCTTGGGCTAGCGGGAGGGCCGATGAGCAGTTCTTC
.,TRBD1,TRBV20-1,TRBJ2-1,CSAPSAGTGRNEQFF,TGCAGTGCCCCATCCGCCGGGACAGGGCGGAATGAGCAGTTCTTC
.,.,TRBV16,TRBJ2-3,CASSQGGRPILTDTQYF,TGTGCCAGCAGCCAAGGAGGACGCCCCATACTCACAGATACGCAGTATTTT
.,.,TRBV12-3/TRBV12-4,TRBJ1-5,CASLQAGQPQHF,TGTGCCAGCCTACAGGCAGGACAGCCCCAGCATTTT
few,.,TRBV18,TRBJ2-5,CASSRNQETQYF,TGTGCCAGCTCTCGCAATCAAGAGACCCAGTACTTC
few,.,TRBV20-1,TRBJ2-7,CSALAPGEGEQYF,TGCAGTGCCCTAGCTCCTGGCGAGGGCGAGCAGTACTTC
few,.,TRBV18,TRBJ2-5,CASSSLAGQETQYF,TGTGCCAGCTCATCCCTGGCAGGACAAGAGACCCAGTACTTC
.,.,TRBV12-3/TRBV12-4,TRBJ2-1,CASSLQGFEQFF,TGTGCCAGCAGTTTACAGGGATTCGAGCAGTTCTTC
few,TRBD1,TRBV25-1,TRBJ2-3,CASSPIGTVLPTDTQYF,TGTGCCAGCAGTCCGATCGGGACAGTTCTTCCAACAGATACGCAGTATTTT
many,TRBD1,TRBV5-1,TRBJ2-6,CASSLGTGGSLSGANVLTF,TGCGCCAGCAGCTTGGGAACAGGGGGTTCCTTATCTGGGGCCAACGTCCTGACTTTC
.,TRBD1,TRBV29-1,TRBJ2-1,CSVEGQGEQFF,TGCAGCGTTGAGGGACAGGGGGAGCAGTTCTTC
few,.,TRBV7-2,TRBJ1-5,CASSPLGDNGQPQHF,TGTGCCAGCAGTCCCCTGGGGGACAACGGACAGCCCCAGCATTTT